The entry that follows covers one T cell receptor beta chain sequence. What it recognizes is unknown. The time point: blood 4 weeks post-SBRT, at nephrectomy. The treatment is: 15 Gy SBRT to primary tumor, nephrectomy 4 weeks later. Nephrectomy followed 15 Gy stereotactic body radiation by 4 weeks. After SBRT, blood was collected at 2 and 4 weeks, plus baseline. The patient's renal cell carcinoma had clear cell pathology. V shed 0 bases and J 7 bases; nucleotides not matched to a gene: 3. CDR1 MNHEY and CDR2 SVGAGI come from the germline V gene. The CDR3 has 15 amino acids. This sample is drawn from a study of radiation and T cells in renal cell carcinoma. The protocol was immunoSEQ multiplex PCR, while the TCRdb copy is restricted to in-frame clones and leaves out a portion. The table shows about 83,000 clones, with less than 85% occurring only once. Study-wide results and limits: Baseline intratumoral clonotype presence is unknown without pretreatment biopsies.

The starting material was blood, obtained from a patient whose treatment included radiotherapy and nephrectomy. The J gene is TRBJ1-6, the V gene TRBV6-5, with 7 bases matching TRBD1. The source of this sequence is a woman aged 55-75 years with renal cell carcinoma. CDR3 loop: CASSYSSRGNSPLHF. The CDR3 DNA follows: TGTGCCAGCAGTTACTCGTCCAGGGGGAATTCACCCCTCCACTTT.